The source of this T cell receptor (beta chain) is a study of identical twins. This clonotype was detected many times. TCRdb called the 5' RACE reads again in MiXCR, with one record for every CDR3 protein. The profile shows approximately 600,000 distinct CDR3 sequences, just over 7% of them singletons. Per the germline V gene, CDR1 is SGHRS and CDR2 is YFSETQ. The CDR3 sequence is 14 residues long. Trimming shortened V by 2 bases and J by 2 bases, and 11 bases separated the two germline ends. These data were likewise used in another study, on yellow fever vaccine responses in identical twins.

This clonotype was sampled from a woman younger than 30 in good health. Sequenced input: PBMCs. The chain recombines TRBV5-1 with TRBJ2-7; a possible D gene is TRBD1 (5 bases). The chain's CDR3 is CASSLLAGTYEQYF. The CDR3, as DNA: TGCGCCAGCAGCTTATTGGCAGGGACCTACGAGCAGTACTTC.